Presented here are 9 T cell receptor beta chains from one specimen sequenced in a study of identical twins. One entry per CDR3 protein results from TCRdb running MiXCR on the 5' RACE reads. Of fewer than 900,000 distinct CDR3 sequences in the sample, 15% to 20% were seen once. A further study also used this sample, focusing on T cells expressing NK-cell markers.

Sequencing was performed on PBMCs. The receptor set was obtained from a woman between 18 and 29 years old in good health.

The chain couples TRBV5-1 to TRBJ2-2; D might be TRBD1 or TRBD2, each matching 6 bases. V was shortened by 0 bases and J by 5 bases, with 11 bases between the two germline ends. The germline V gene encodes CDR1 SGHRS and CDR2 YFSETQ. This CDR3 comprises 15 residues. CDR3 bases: TGCGCCAGCAGCTTGGTTCAGGGGAGGACCGGGGAGCTGTTTTTT. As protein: CASSLVQGRTGELFF. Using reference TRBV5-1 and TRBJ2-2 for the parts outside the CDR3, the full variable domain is KAGVTQTPRYLIKTRGQQVTLSCSPISGHRSVSWYQQTPGQGLQFLFEYFSETQRNKGNFPGRFSGRQFSNSRSEMNVSTLELGDSALYLCASSLVQGRTGELFFGEGSRLTVL.

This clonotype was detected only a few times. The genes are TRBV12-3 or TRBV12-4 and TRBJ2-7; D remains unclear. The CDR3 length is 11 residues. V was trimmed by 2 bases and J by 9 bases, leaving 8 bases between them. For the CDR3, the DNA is TGTGCCAGCAGTTTACTTGGGGTGCAGTACTTC. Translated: CASSLLGVQYF.

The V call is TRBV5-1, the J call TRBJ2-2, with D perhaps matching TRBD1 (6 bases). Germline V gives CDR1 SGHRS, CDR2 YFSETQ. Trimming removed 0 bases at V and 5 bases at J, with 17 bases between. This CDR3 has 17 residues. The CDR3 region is CASSLDPTGSRTGELFF. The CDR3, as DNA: TGCGCCAGCAGCTTGGACCCCACAGGGTCTCGGACCGGGGAGCTGTTTTTT.

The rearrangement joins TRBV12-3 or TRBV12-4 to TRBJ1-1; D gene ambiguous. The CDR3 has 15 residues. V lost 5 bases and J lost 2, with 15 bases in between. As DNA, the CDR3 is TGTGCCAGCAGTGTCGACTTAGGGAGAAACACTGAAGCTTTCTTT. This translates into CASSVDLGRNTEAFF.

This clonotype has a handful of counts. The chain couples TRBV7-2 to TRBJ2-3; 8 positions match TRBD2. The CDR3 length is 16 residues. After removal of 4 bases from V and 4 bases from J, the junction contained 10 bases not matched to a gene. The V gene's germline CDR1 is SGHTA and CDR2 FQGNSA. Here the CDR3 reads CASSYGVAGPADTQYF. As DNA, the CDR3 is TGTGCCAGCAGCTATGGCGTAGCGGGGCCCGCAGATACGCAGTATTTT.

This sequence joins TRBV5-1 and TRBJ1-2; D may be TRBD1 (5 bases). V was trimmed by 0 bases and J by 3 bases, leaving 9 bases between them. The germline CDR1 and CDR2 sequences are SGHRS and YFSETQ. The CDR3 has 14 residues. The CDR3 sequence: CASSLVWGDYGYTF. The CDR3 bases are TGCGCCAGCAGCTTGGTTTGGGGCGACTATGGCTACACCTTC.

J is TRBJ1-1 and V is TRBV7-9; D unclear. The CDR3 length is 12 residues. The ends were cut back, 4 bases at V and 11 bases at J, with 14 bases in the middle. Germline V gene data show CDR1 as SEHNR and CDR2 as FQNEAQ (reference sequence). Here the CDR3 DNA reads TGTGCCAGCAGCTCGTATGCTCTGGGGGCTTTCTTT. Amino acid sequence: CASSSYALGAFF.

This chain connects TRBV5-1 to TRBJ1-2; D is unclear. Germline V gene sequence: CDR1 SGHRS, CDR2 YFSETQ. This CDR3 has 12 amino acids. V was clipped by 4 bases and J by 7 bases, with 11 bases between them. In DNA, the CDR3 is TGCGCCAGCAGCCCCCGAGGGAGTGGCTACACCTTC. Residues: CASSPRGSGYTF. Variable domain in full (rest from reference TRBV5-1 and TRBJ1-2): KAGVTQTPRYLIKTRGQQVTLSCSPISGHRSVSWYQQTPGQGLQFLFEYFSETQRNKGNFPGRFSGRQFSNSRSEMNVSTLELGDSALYLCASSPRGSGYTFGSGTRLTVV.

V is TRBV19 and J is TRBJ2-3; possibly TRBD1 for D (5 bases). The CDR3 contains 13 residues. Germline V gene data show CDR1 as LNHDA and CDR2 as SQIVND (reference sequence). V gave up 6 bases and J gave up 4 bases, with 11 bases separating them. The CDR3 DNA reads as TGTGCCAGTAGGACAGCGAACGCAGATACGCAGTATTTT. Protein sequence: CASRTANADTQYF. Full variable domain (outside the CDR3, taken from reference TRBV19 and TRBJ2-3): DGGITQSPKYLFRKEGQNVTLSCEQNLNHDAMYWYRQDPGQGLRLIYYSQIVNDFQKGDIAEGYSVSREKKESFPLTVTSAQKNPTAFYLCASRTANADTQYFGPGTRLTVL.